One sample yielded the 23 T cell receptor beta chains listed below, sequenced in a study of shared clonotypes between healthy human individuals. Sequencing used immunoSEQ multiplex PCR; TCRdb keeps in-frame clones, though not all of them. This sample has about 2.4 million clones, with 93% found just once. Material: naive CD4+ T cells from PBMCs. Subset given: CD45RA+ positively selected. These receptors all stem from a man younger than 35 in good health. Some clones in this sample may be carry-over from other donors' samples.

The genes are TRBV6-1 and TRBJ1-1, with no clear D. The germline V gene has CDR1 MNHNS and CDR2 SASEGT. The CDR3 extends over 12 amino acids. The V end lost 2 bases, the J end lost 8 bases, and 9 bases lay between the germline ends. The CDR3 sequence: CASSEPGVEAFF. The CDR3 nucleotides are TGTGCCAGCAGTGAACCCGGGGTGGAAGCTTTCTTT.

Points on this clone: The sample contains more than one DNA sequence encoding this CDR3. The chain has TRBV19 and TRBJ2-5; tentatively, D is TRBD2 (6 bases). The CDR3 loop spans 13 amino acids. Trimming cost V 1 base and J 4 bases, with 7 bases left between them. The germline gives CDR1 LNHDA, CDR2 SQIVND (reference sequence). CDR3 nucleotides: TGTGCCAGTAGTATAGCGGGAGCAGAGACCCAGTACTTC. It specifies CASSIAGAETQYF.

V gene TRBV7-9 combines with J gene TRBJ2-3, with D unclear. The CDR3 is 14 amino acids. Germline V gene lookup returns CDR1 SEHNR and CDR2 FQNEAQ (reference sequence). Trimming shortened V by 1 base and J by 9 bases, and 14 bases separated the two germline ends. The CDR3 DNA follows: TGTGCCAGCAGCTTAGGCTGGGTAACGGGCACGCAGTATTTT. It encodes CASSLGWVTGTQYF.

Comments on this clone: Relative to the germline gene, one junction end is altered; a read error may explain this. The V and J genes are TRBV28 and TRBJ2-7; 9 positions agree with TRBD1. The V gene's germline CDR1 is MDHEN and CDR2 SYDVKM. There are 14 residues in the CDR3. As DNA, the CDR3 is TGTGCCAGCAGTGTCACAGGGGGCCTCTACGGGCAGTACTTC. Translation gives CASSVTGGLYGQYF.

The chain links TRBV7-3 to TRBJ2-3; 9 nucleotides match TRBD2. This CDR3 spans 15 amino acids. CDR1 and CDR2 from the germline V gene are SGHTA and FQGTGA. The J segment lost 2 bases and the V segment lost 3 bases, leaving 3 bases of the junction unmatched. The CDR3 region is CASSLTSGTTDTQYF. The CDR3 DNA sequence: TGTGCCAGCAGCTTGACTAGCGGAACCACAGATACGCAGTATTTT.

This clone was found a few times. The CDR3 DNA reads as TGTGCCAGCATATTGGGCCCCAGGGAAAAACTGTTTTTT. Translation: CASILGPREKLFF. The chain uses TRBV2 and TRBJ1-4, with no clear D. Trimming took off 7 bases at V and 8 bases at J, with 14 bases between the two ends. Germline lookup yields CDR1 SNHLY and CDR2 FYNNEI. The CDR3 is 13 residues long.

V and J are TRBV28 and TRBJ2-7, with 8 positions matching TRBD2. The CDR3 covers 13 residues. The ends lost 6 bases at V and 7 bases at J; junction bases unmatched: 8. CDR1 MDHEN and CDR2 SYDVKM come from the germline V gene. The CDR3 protein is CASRRGLVREQYF. CDR3 nucleotides: TGTGCCAGCAGACGGGGACTAGTACGAGAGCAGTACTTC.

V gene TRBV5-1 combines with J gene TRBJ2-6; D unresolved. This CDR3 comprises 14 residues. V was clipped by 4 bases and J by 2 bases, with 7 bases between them. Germline values: CDR1 SGHRS, CDR2 YFSETQ. The CDR3 loop is CASSVRAGANVLTF. In DNA, the CDR3 is TGCGCCAGCAGCGTCCGGGCTGGGGCCAACGTCCTGACTTTC.

V gene TRBV6-6 combines with J gene TRBJ2-1; tentatively, D is TRBD2 (6 bases). Germline CDR1 MNHNY, CDR2 SVGAGI (reference sequence). The CDR3 has 15 amino acids. Trimming took off 6 bases at V and 12 bases at J, with 24 bases between the two ends. CDR3 amino acids: CASSHSGVGMYGQFF. In DNA form, the CDR3 reads TGTGCCAGCAGCCATAGCGGAGTAGGGATGTATGGGCAGTTCTTC.

This clone was seen a few times. The chain carries TRBV7-2 and TRBJ2-7; tentative D call: TRBD1 (6 bases). The CDR3 length is 14 residues. V gave up 5 bases and J gave up 1 base, with 12 bases separating them. Germline lookup yields CDR1 SGHTA and CDR2 FQGNSA. DNA of the CDR3: TGTGCCAGCAGCAGACCGGGACAATCCTACGAGCAGTACTTC. Translation gives CASSRPGQSYEQYF.

This sequence joins TRBV18 and TRBJ2-6; TRBD1 aligns across 9 bases. V shed 4 bases and J 2 bases; nucleotides not matched to a gene: 3. The germline V gene encodes CDR1 KGHSH and CDR2 LQKENI. The CDR3 spans 16 residues. CDR3 sequence reads: CASSRGQGAGANVLTF. DNA of the CDR3: TGTGCCAGCTCACGGGGACAGGGAGCTGGGGCCAACGTCCTGACTTTC.

The rearrangement links TRBV5-4 to TRBJ2-1; 11 nucleotides align to TRBD2. Trimming took 4 bases from V and 2 from J; bases not matched to a gene: 8. The CDR3 contains 17 residues. The germline CDR1 and CDR2 sequences are SGHNT and YYREEE (reference sequence). The CDR3 bases are TGTGCCAGCAGCAGCCTCCTAGCGGGAGGCCCCTACAATGAGCAGTTCTTC. Amino acids: CASSSLLAGGPYNEQFF.

CDR3 protein: CASSRDRVVENQPQHF. CDR3 in DNA: TGTGCCAGCAGCCGGGACAGGGTGGTGGAAAATCAGCCCCAGCATTTT. This chain connects TRBV6-6 to TRBJ1-5; the match to TRBD1 covers 9 bases. Trimming removed 6 bases from V and 4 bases from J; junction bases left unmatched: 10. The CDR3 extends over 16 amino acids. CDR1 MNHNY and CDR2 SVGAGI come from the germline V gene (reference sequence).

This clone was counted once. The CDR3 is CASGLGQAGGREQYF. CDR3 bases: TGTGCCAGCGGGTTGGGACAGGCCGGCGGACGCGAGCAGTACTTC. The chain has TRBV11-2 and TRBJ2-7; the match to TRBD1 covers 8 bases. From germline, CDR1 is SGHAT and CDR2 FQNNGV. The junction had 15 bases not matched to a gene; V was cut back by 8 bases and J by 6 bases. CDR3 length: 15 amino acids.

In this sample, this clone turned up once. Other nucleotide sequences in the sample specify the same CDR3. V usage is TRBV6-5 and J usage is TRBJ1-5, with D tentatively TRBD1 (6 bases). CDR1 and CDR2 from the germline V gene are MNHEY and SVGAGI. The CDR3 contains 13 residues. V was trimmed by 2 bases and J by 4 bases, leaving 6 bases between them. Here the CDR3 DNA reads TGTGCCAGCAGTTACAGGGGGAATCAGCCCCAGCATTTT. Protein sequence: CASSYRGNQPQHF.

V and J are TRBV18 and TRBJ2-3; D perhaps matches TRBD1 (5 bases). The CDR3 consists of 16 residues. Trimming pared 3 bases from V and 0 bases from J, leaving 13 bases between. The germline V gene encodes CDR1 KGHSH and CDR2 LQKENI. The CDR3 here is CASSPLVTGSTDTQYF. The CDR3 DNA reads as TGTGCCAGCTCACCGCTCGTAACAGGTAGCACAGATACGCAGTATTTT.

This clone was found once. Other DNA sequences in the sample encode the same CDR3. This rearrangement joins TRBV28 to TRBJ1-6, with D unclear. This CDR3 spans 12 amino acids. The germline CDR1 and CDR2 sequences are MDHEN and SYDVKM. V was clipped by 3 bases and J by 7 bases, with 4 bases between them. CDR3 region: CASSFRNSPLHF. The CDR3 bases are TGTGCCAGCAGTTTTAGGAATTCACCCCTCCACTTT.

The chain joins TRBV6-6 to TRBJ2-7; the D call may be TRBD1 or TRBD2 (5 bases each). This CDR3 has 13 amino acids. Germline assignment: CDR1 MNHNY and CDR2 SVGAGI (reference sequence). The V end was cut by 6 bases, the J end by 4 bases, with 13 bases between. The CDR3: CASSRGPFYEQYF. CDR3 sequence (DNA): TGTGCCAGCAGCCGGGGACCTTTTTACGAGCAGTACTTC.

This clone appeared a single time. This sequence joins TRBV18 and TRBJ2-7; 10 bases line up with TRBD2. The CDR3 is 15 amino acids. The V gene end was trimmed by 0 bases and the J gene end by 6 bases; junction bases not matched to a gene: 5. CDR1 is KGHSH, CDR2 LQKENI, per germline. The CDR3 DNA reads as TGTGCCAGCTCACCACCTCCGGGACTAGCGACCGAGCAGTACTTC. Translation: CASSPPPGLATEQYF.

The V gene is TRBV5-6, the J gene TRBJ2-4, with TRBD2 identical over 11 bases. Trimming took 2 bases from V and 9 from J; bases not matched to a gene: 7. From germline, CDR1 is SGHDT and CDR2 YYEEEE. This CDR3 has 15 residues. CDR3 nucleotides: TGTGCCAGCAGCTTCCGACTAGCGGGAAAGTCCATTCAGTACTTC. As protein: CASSFRLAGKSIQYF.

As regards this clone: Additional DNA sequences in this sample encode the identical CDR3. The chain joins TRBV2 to TRBJ2-7; D possibly matches TRBD1 or TRBD2 (5 bases each). The CDR3 has 13 amino acids. Trimming cost V 1 base and J 6 bases, with 10 bases left between them. CDR1 SNHLY and CDR2 FYNNEI come from the germline V gene. The CDR3 here is CASSEERGGEQYF. The CDR3 DNA reads TGTGCCAGCAGTGAAGAGAGGGGTGGCGAGCAGTACTTC.

The chain combines TRBV12-5 with TRBJ2-1, with D possibly being TRBD1 or TRBD2 (5 bases each). V dropped 5 bases and J dropped 8 bases, with 13 bases sitting between them. From germline, CDR1 is LGHNT and CDR2 FRNRAP. This CDR3 is built from 13 residues. CDR3 coding DNA: TGTGCTAGTGGTCCCCTGGGGGTGGATGAGCAGTTCTTC. This codes for CASGPLGVDEQFF.

The V gene is TRBV5-1, the J gene TRBJ2-2; 8 nucleotides align to TRBD1. This CDR3 contains 15 residues. V dropped 5 bases and J dropped 4; count of bases not matched to a gene: 7. The germline V gene has CDR1 SGHRS and CDR2 YFSETQ. The CDR3 region has the DNA TGCGCCAGCAGGCAGGGGGCTACGAGCACCGGGGAGCTGTTTTTT. Translation gives CASRQGATSTGELFF.